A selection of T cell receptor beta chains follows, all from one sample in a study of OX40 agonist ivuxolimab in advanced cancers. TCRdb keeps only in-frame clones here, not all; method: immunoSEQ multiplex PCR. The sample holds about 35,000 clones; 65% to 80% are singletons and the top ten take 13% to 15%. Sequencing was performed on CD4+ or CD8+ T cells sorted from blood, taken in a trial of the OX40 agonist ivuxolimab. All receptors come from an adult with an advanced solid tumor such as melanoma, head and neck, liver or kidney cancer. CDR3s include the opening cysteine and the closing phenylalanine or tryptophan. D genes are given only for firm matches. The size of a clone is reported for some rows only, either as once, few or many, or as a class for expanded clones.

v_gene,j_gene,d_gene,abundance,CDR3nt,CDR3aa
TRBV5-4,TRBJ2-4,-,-,TGTGCCAGCAGCCAAGAAGGGGTCATTCAGTACTTC,CASSQEGVIQYF
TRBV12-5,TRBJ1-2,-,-,TGTGCTAGTGGTTTGGGGACTTATGTCGGTGACAGATCCTTC,CASGLGTYVGDRSF
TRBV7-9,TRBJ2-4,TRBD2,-,TGTGCCAGCAGCCCCGCGGGACTAGTGGGGCACATTCAGTACTTC,CASSPAGLVGHIQYF
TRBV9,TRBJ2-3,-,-,TGTGCCAGCAGTGCTCGGGGGGCCCCGGGAGATACGCAGTATTTT,CASSARGAPGDTQYF
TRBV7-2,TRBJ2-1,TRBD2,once,TGTGCCAGCAGGCCTCCGGGACTAGCGGGATACAATGAGCAGTTCTTC,CASRPPGLAGYNEQFF
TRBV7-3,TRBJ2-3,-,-,TGTGCCAGCAGCTTAGGGACACATGGTCCCACAGATACGCAGTATTTT,CASSLGTHGPTDTQYF
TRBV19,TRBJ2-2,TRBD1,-,TGTGCCAGTAGTCCGACAGGGGGTAATCTGTTTTTT,CASSPTGGNLFF
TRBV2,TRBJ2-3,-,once,TGTGCCAGCAGCCCAAGTGGGGGAGGACTTCGGGATACGCAGTATTTT,CASSPSGGGLRDTQYF
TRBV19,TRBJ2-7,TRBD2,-,TGTGCCAGTAGTATAGTACGGCTAGCGGGGGGGCCCGACGAGCAGTACTTC,CASSIVRLAGGPDEQYF
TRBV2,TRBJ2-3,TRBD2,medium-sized,TGTGCCAGCAGTTTGACTAGCGGGTGGGATACGCAGTATTTT,CASSLTSGWDTQYF
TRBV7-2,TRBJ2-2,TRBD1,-,TGTGCCAGCAGCTGGAGACAGGGGAGTGTGTCCGGGGAGCTGTTTTTT,CASSWRQGSVSGELFF
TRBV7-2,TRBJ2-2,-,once,TGTGCCAGCAGCTCCCAGGGAATCGGGGAGCTGTTTTTT,CASSSQGIGELFF
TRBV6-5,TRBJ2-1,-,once,TGTGCCAGCAGTTACTCGAAGCTCAATGAGCAGTTCTTC,CASSYSKLNEQFF
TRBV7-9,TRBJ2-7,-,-,TGTGCCAGCAGCCCGCAAGGCAGCCTCTACGAGCAGTACTTC,CASSPQGSLYEQYF
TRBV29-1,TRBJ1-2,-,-,TGCAGCGTTGAAAGGGGACTTAACTATGGCTACACCTTC,CSVERGLNYGYTF
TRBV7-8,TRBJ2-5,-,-,TGTGCCAGCAGCTCTACAGGGTATGGGACCCAGTACTTC,CASSSTGYGTQYF
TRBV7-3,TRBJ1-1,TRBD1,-,TGTGCCAGCAGACCAGGACAGGGGGTTGAAGCTTTCTTT,CASRPGQGVEAFF
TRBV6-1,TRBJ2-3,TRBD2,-,TGTGCCAGCAGTTATAGCGGGAGCACAGATACGCAGTATTTT,CASSYSGSTDTQYF
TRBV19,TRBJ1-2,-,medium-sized,TGTGCCAGTAATAATGGGGCGGCAGCTAGTGGCTATGGCTACACCTTC,CASNNGAAASGYGYTF
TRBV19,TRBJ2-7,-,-,TGTGCCAGTAGTTACGGGACTTATTCCGAGCAGTACTTC,CASSYGTYSEQYF
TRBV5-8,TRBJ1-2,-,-,TGTGCCAGTACGGGGCAGGGAGAATCCTATGGCTACACCTTC,CASTGQGESYGYTF
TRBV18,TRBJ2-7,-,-,TGTGCCAGCTCACCAGGACTCCAATCCTACGAGCAGTACTTC,CASSPGLQSYEQYF
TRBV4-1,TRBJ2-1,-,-,TGCGCCAGCAGCCAACCGGGCGGGAACGCCTACAATGAGCAGTTCTTC,CASSQPGGNAYNEQFF
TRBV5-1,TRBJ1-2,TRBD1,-,TGCGCCAGCAGCTTTGGACAGGACTATGGCTACACCTTC,CASSFGQDYGYTF
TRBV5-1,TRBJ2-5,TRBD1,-,TGCGCCAGCAGCTTGGAGGGGGCTGGGGAGACCCAGTACTTC,CASSLEGAGETQYF
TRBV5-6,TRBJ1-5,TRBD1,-,TGTGCCAGCAGCATACGGGACAGGGATAATCAGCCCCAGCATTTT,CASSIRDRDNQPQHF
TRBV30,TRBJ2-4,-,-,TGTGCCTGGAGTGTAACTCTCCCCGGGGCCAAAAACATTCAGTACTTC,CAWSVTLPGAKNIQYF
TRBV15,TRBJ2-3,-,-,TGTGCCACTTCCCGGGCTAGCACAGATACGCAGTATTTT,CATSRASTDTQYF
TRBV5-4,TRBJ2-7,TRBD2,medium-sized,TGTGCCAGCAGCGGGGCGGGAGGGCGTGAGGAGCAGTACTTC,CASSGAGGREEQYF
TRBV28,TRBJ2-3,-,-,TGTGCCAGCCTCCCCACACTAGAGAGGACGCAGTATTTT,CASLPTLERTQYF
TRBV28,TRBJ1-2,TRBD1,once,TGTGCCAGCAGCCTACGGGGACAGGGGGCTCGCAACTATGGCTACACCTTC,CASSLRGQGARNYGYTF
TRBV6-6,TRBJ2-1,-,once,TGTGCCAGCAGTTACGTGGCTGACAATGAGCAGTTCTTC,CASSYVADNEQFF
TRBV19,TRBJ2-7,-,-,TGTGCCAGTAGAGCATCGGGACCGGCCTACGAGCAGTACTTC,CASRASGPAYEQYF
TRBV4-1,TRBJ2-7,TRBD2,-,TGCGCCAGCAGCCAAGATGTCCGAGCGGGGGCCTACGAGCAGTACTTC,CASSQDVRAGAYEQYF
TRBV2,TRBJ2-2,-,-,TGTGCCAGCAGACTAAACACCGGGGAGCTGTTTTTT,CASRLNTGELFF
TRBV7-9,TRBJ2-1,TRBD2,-,TGTGCCAGCAGCTTAGTCGGGACTAGCGGGAACAATGAGCAGTTCTTC,CASSLVGTSGNNEQFF
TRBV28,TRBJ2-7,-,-,TGTGCCAGCAGCCTGGACTCCTACGAGCAGTACTTC,CASSLDSYEQYF
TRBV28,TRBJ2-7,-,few,TGTGCCAGCAGGGGCTCCTACGAGCAGTACTTC,CASRGSYEQYF
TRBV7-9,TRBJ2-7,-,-,TGTGCCAGCAGCTTAGCTAACAGGGCCTACGAGCAGTACTTC,CASSLANRAYEQYF
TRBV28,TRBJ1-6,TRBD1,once,TGTGCCAGCAGTCACCCGCCGGGACAGAGAAATTCACCCCTCCACTTT,CASSHPPGQRNSPLHF
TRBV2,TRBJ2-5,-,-,TGTGCCAGCAGTGAACGTAGGGAGACCCAGTACTTC,CASSERRETQYF
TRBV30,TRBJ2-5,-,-,TGTGCCTGGAGTGTAGGGTCGGGATTAGAGACCCAGTACTTC,CAWSVGSGLETQYF
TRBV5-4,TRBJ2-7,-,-,TGTGCCAGCAGCTTGGGCTTGAGGGGCGCCTACGAGCAGTACTTC,CASSLGLRGAYEQYF
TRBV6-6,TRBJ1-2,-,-,TGTGCCAGCAGGAGAGACAGCTATGGCTACACCTTC,CASRRDSYGYTF
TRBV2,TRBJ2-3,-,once,TGTGCCAGCAGTCAGACAGATACGCAGTATTTT,CASSQTDTQYF
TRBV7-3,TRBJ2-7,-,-,TGTGCCAGCAGCTTGGGTCGGACTGAAGAGCAGTACTTC,CASSLGRTEEQYF
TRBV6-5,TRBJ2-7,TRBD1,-,TGTGCCAGCAGTCAAGACAGGGCAGTCTCCTACGAGCAGTACTTC,CASSQDRAVSYEQYF
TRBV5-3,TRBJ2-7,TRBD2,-,TGTGCCAGAAGCTCGGGACTAGCGGGGAGCTCTATCGCGAATCACTACGAGCAGTACTTC,CARSSGLAGSSIANHYEQYF
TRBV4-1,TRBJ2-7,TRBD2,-,TGCGCCAGCAGCCAAGAGGGACTAGCGGAAATCTACGAGCAGTACTTC,CASSQEGLAEIYEQYF
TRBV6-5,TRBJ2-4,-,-,TGTGCCAGCACGCAGGGGGGGGCGGCTAACATTCAGTACTTC,CASTQGGAANIQYF
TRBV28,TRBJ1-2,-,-,TGTGCCAGCAGTTTATTTACAGAGGACTATGGCTACACCTTC,CASSLFTEDYGYTF
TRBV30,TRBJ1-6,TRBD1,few,TGTGCCTGGGGGGACAGGGTCAATTCACCCCTCCACTTT,CAWGDRVNSPLHF
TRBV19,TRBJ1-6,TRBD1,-,TGTGCCAGTGCCGTGGACAGGGATTCACCCCTCCACTTT,CASAVDRDSPLHF
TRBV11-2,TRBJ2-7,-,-,TGTGCCAGCAGCTTATGGAGGTCCTACGAGCAGTACTTC,CASSLWRSYEQYF
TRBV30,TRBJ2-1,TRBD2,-,TGTGCCTGGAGAGTCCGGGGACTATACTACAATGAGCAGTTCTTC,CAWRVRGLYYNEQFF
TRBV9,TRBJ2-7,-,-,TGTGCCAGCGGCAGCGGGTTTACCCCGGGGGAGCAGTACTTC,CASGSGFTPGEQYF
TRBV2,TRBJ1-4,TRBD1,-,TGTGCCAGCAGTCCGGGACAGGAAAAACTGTTTTTT,CASSPGQEKLFF
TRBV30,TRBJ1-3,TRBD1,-,TGTGCCTGGAGTCTGACAGGGCCAGGAAACACCATATATTTT,CAWSLTGPGNTIYF
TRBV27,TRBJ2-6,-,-,TGTGCCAGCAGGCCGCCTGGGACGGGGGCCAACGTCCTGACTTTC,CASRPPGTGANVLTF
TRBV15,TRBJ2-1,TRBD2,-,TGTGCCACCAGCAGAGGTGGAAGGGGTGGCCCTAGCGGGAGAAATAACGAGCAGTTCTTC,CATSRGGRGGPSGRNNEQFF